This T cell receptor beta chain emerged from a study of OX40 agonist ivuxolimab in advanced cancers. Findings and caveats of the study: Averaging showed that CD8+ T cells had more expanded clones than CD4+ did. CD4+ and CD8+ blood T cells expanded clonally by week 6 at 0.1 to 3.0 mg/kg.

The table came from immunoSEQ multiplex PCR; TCRdb's copy has only in-frame clones and leaves some out. The sample lists about 66,000 clones, around 91% occurring once. This clone was seen a single time. The antigen is not known. The sequencing here drew on CD4+ or CD8+ T cells sorted from blood, taken in a trial of the OX40 agonist ivuxolimab. The receptor was derived from an adult with an advanced solid tumor such as melanoma, head and neck, liver or kidney cancer.

The CDR3 protein is CASSPRWERYEQYF. The CDR3 DNA follows: TGTGCCAGCAGTCCGCGTTGGGAAAGGTACGAGCAGTACTTC. The rearrangement links TRBV27 to TRBJ2-7, with D hard to call. CDR1 MNHEY and CDR2 SMNVEV come from the germline V gene (reference sequence). The CDR3 consists of 14 residues. V was shortened by 5 bases and J by 4 bases, with 15 bases between the two germline ends.